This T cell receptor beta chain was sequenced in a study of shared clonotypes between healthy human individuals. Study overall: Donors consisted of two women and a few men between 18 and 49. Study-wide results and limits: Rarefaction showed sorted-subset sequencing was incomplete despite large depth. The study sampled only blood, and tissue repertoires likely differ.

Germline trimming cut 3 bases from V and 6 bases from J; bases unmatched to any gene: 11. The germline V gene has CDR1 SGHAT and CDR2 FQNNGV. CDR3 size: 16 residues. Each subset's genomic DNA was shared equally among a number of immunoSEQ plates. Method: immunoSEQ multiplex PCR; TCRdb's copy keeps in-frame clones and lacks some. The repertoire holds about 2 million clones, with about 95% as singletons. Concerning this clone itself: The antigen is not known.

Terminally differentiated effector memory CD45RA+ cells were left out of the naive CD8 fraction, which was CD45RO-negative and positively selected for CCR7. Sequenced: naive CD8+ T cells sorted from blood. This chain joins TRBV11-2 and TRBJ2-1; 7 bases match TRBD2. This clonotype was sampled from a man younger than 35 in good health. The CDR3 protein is CASSLGRGSALNEQFF. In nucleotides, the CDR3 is TGTGCCAGCAGCTTGGGGCGGGGGAGCGCACTCAATGAGCAGTTCTTC.